This passage covers 28 T cell receptor beta chains from one sample sequenced in a study of blood T cells in healthy people across ages. The second PCR ran about 6 to 11 cycles with a sample-barcoded 5' primer and J-beta primers. TCRdb processed the 5' RACE reads anew with MiXCR; each CDR3 protein has one entry. The table lists around 1.7 million distinct CDR3 sequences, roughly 27% of them singletons. The sample taken for sequencing was blood. These receptor sequences come from a woman aged 30 to 39 in good health.

This clonotype has a handful of counts. The rearrangement links TRBV13 to TRBJ2-7, with no clear D. The germline CDR1 and CDR2 sequences are PRHDT and FYEKMQ (reference sequence). Trimming removed 5 bases at V and 7 bases at J, with 18 bases between. The CDR3 extends over 14 amino acids. The CDR3 coding sequence is TGTGCCAGCAGCCCCTTGGGGTGGGTGGATGAGCAGTACTTC. Its translation is CASSPLGWVDEQYF.

As regards this clonotype: A much more abundant neighbour one base away suggests this may be a read error. The chain combines TRBV28 with TRBJ2-4; weak D call: TRBD1 (6 bases). Germline CDR1 reads MDHEN; CDR2 reads SYDVKM. There are 14 residues in the CDR3. CDR3 amino acids: CASSSRDTWDEQCF. CDR3 sequence (DNA): TGTGCCAGCAGTTCCCGGGACACCTGGGACGAGCAGTGCTTC.

This sequence joins TRBV29-1 and TRBJ2-5; 14 bases are shared with TRBD2. The CDR3 length is 15 residues. The J segment lost 5 bases and the V segment lost 6 bases, leaving 8 bases of the junction unmatched. Germline V CDR1 and CDR2: SQVTM, ANQGSEA. The CDR3 here is CSVPGLAGGQETQYF. The CDR3 nucleotides read TGCAGCGTCCCCGGACTAGCGGGGGGCCAGGAGACCCAGTACTTC.

This clonotype was counted many times. V is TRBV6-4 and J is TRBJ2-5; 7 bases agree with TRBD2. J lost 4 bases, V lost 3 bases, and 8 bases had no gene match. Germline loops: CDR1 MRHNA, CDR2 SNTAGT. The CDR3 extends over 15 amino acids. For the CDR3, the DNA is TGTGCCAGCAGTGAAAGGGCGGGAGTGGGAGAGACCCAGTACTTC. Translating gives CASSERAGVGETQYF.

The J gene is TRBJ1-2, the V gene TRBV29-1, with TRBD1 as a possible D gene (6 bases). CDR1 and CDR2 (germline): SQVTM, ANQGSEA. CDR3 size: 12 residues. Between the trimmed V and J ends, which lost 4 bases and 4 bases, there was a span of 10 bases. The CDR3: CSVGDRRYGYTF. The CDR3 DNA is TGCAGCGTTGGTGACAGGCGCTATGGCTACACCTTC.

This clonotype was seen a handful of times. The V and J genes are TRBV30 and TRBJ2-7; D perhaps matches TRBD1 (6 bases). The length of the CDR3 is 14 residues. Germline CDR1 GTSNPN, CDR2 SVGIG (reference sequence). Trimming removed 4 bases from V and 6 bases from J, with 19 bases in between. The CDR3 here is CAWTSHRDTLEQYF. The CDR3 DNA follows: TGTGCCTGGACATCCCACAGGGATACCCTCGAGCAGTACTTC. The full variable domain, rest sourced from reference TRBV30 and TRBJ2-7, is SQTIHQWPATLVQPVGSPLSLECTVEGTSNPNLYWYRQAAGRGLQLLFYSVGIGQISSEVPQNLSASRPQDRQFILSSKKLLLSDSGFYLCAWTSHRDTLEQYFGPGTRLTVT.

This clonotype occurred a few times. This chain links TRBV18 with TRBJ2-7, with D perhaps assigned TRBD1 or TRBD2 (5 bases each). The V gene's germline CDR1 is KGHSH and CDR2 LQKENI. There are 14 residues in the CDR3. The V and J ends lost 4 bases and 2 bases respectively, with 12 bases between them. CDR3: CASSQGTYTYEQYF. In nucleotides, the CDR3 is TGTGCCAGCTCACAGGGGACCTATACCTACGAGCAGTACTTC.

The V and J genes are TRBV12-3 or TRBV12-4 and TRBJ1-5; no reliable D call. V gave up 1 base and J gave up 4 bases, with 14 bases separating them. This CDR3 contains 16 residues. In nucleotides, the CDR3 is TGTGCCAGCAGTTTAGACCCCGCGAGAGGAAATCAGCCCCAGCATTTT. It encodes CASSLDPARGNQPQHF.

This clonotype was seen once. The J gene is TRBJ2-1, the V gene TRBV5-5, with D perhaps matching TRBD2 (6 bases). This CDR3 is built from 16 residues. The V gene lost 4 bases and the J gene lost 7 bases, with 21 bases spanning the gap. Germline V gene data show CDR1 as SGHKS and CDR2 as YYEKEE (reference sequence). The chain's CDR3 is CASSRRAAIGLNEQFF. The CDR3 DNA follows: TGTGCCAGCAGCCGGAGGGCTGCCATTGGGTTGAATGAGCAGTTCTTC.

This chain uses TRBV12-3 or TRBV12-4 with TRBJ2-3; 8 bases align to TRBD2. Trimming at V came to 7 bases and at J to 4 bases, leaving 7 bases not matched to a gene. This CDR3 region has 14 residues. For the CDR3, the DNA is TGTGCCAGCAATGGCCGGGGGGGCCCAGATACGCAGTATTTT. This translates into CASNGRGGPDTQYF.

The chain employs TRBV20-1 and TRBJ1-1, with D perhaps matching TRBD1 (5 bases). CDR3 size: 15 residues. Germline V gene lookup returns CDR1 DFQATT and CDR2 SNEGSKA (reference sequence). The V end lost 1 base, the J end lost 0 bases, and 12 bases lay between the germline ends. The CDR3: CSARGQPSLNTEAFF. DNA of the CDR3: TGCAGTGCTAGAGGACAGCCGAGCTTGAACACTGAAGCTTTCTTT.

This clonotype was recorded a few times. This sequence joins TRBV28 and TRBJ1-6, with 10 nucleotides matching TRBD1. V shed 3 bases and J 10 bases; nucleotides not matched to a gene: 6. The CDR3 contains 15 residues. Germline V gives CDR1 MDHEN, CDR2 SYDVKM. CDR3 residues: CASSFEGTGVSPLHF. DNA of the CDR3: TGTGCCAGCAGTTTCGAAGGGACAGGGGTATCACCCCTCCACTTT.

The V and J genes are TRBV20-1 and TRBJ2-7; weak D call: TRBD1 (6 bases). The V and J ends lost 3 bases and 2 bases respectively, with 17 bases between them. CDR3 length equals 15 residues. Per germline, CDR1 DFQATT and CDR2 SNEGSKA (reference sequence). This CDR3 is CSASFAHTGTYEQYF. As DNA, the CDR3 is TGCAGTGCTAGTTTTGCGCACACAGGGACCTACGAGCAGTACTTC.

This rearrangement joins TRBV7-9 to TRBJ1-4; D remains ambiguous. Per the germline V gene, CDR1 is SEHNR and CDR2 is FQNEAQ (reference sequence). The CDR3 is made up of 14 amino acids. Trimming cost V 1 base and J 8 bases, with 11 bases left between them. The CDR3 protein is CASSLDGYSEKLFF. CDR3 bases: TGTGCCAGCAGCTTAGATGGCTATTCGGAAAAACTGTTTTTT.

This clonotype was seen more than once but under ten times. The rearrangement links TRBV29-1 to TRBJ1-1; no clear D. The ends were cut back, 4 bases at V and 10 bases at J, with 10 bases in the middle. CDR1 is SQVTM, CDR2 ANQGSEA, per germline. The CDR3 is made up of 10 amino acids. The CDR3 coding sequence is TGCAGCGTTGTACGGGGATCAGCTTTCTTT. Translated: CSVVRGSAFF.

A word on this clonotype: The junction differs from germline at one of its ends, possibly a read error. The genes are TRBV29-1 and TRBJ2-7; 7 bases are shared with TRBD1. Germline V gene data show CDR1 as SQVTM and CDR2 as ANQGSEA. CDR3 size: 14 residues. The CDR3 DNA sequence: TGCAGCGTTAAGACAGGGTCCCCCCGTTACGAGCAATACTTC. Translation: CSVKTGSPRYEQYF.

This clonotype was picked up many times. This chain connects TRBV5-1 to TRBJ1-1; perhaps TRBD1 as D (5 bases). V dropped 3 bases and J dropped 4 bases, with 16 bases sitting between them. The germline gives CDR1 SGHRS, CDR2 YFSETQ. The CDR3 totals 15 residues. The CDR3: CASSYRTGYGTEAFF. CDR3 DNA: TGCGCCAGCAGCTACAGGACCGGGTATGGCACTGAAGCTTTCTTT.

This clonotype has a count of ten or more. V usage is TRBV29-1 and J usage is TRBJ2-1, with D perhaps matching TRBD1 or TRBD2 (6 bases each). The CDR3 runs 14 residues. V lost 4 bases to trimming and J lost 1 base, with 11 bases between them. Germline V gene lookup returns CDR1 SQVTM and CDR2 ANQGSEA. DNA for the CDR3: TGCAGCGTTGGAGGAGGGGGGTCCTACAATGAGCAGTTCTTC. Residues: CSVGGGGSYNEQFF.

The chain joins TRBV24-1 to TRBJ2-5; 9 positions match TRBD1. Trimming took 3 bases from V and 5 from J; bases not matched to a gene: 3. The CDR3 sequence is 14 residues long. Germline V lookup: CDR1 KGHDR, CDR2 SFDVKD. CDR3 nucleotide sequence: TGTGCCACCAGTGATCCGACAGGGGGGGAGACCCAGTACTTC. This codes for CATSDPTGGETQYF.

V gene TRBV7-9 combines with J gene TRBJ2-7; D is unclear. Germline CDR1 and CDR2: SEHNR and FQNEAQ (reference sequence). The V end was cut by 5 bases, the J end by 2 bases, with 13 bases between. CDR3 length: 14 amino acids. This CDR3 reads CASSPVPGAYEQYF. Here the CDR3 DNA reads TGTGCCAGCAGCCCGGTCCCCGGCGCCTACGAGCAGTACTTC.

The chain recombines TRBV3-1 with TRBJ2-7; no definite D call. The V end lost 4 bases, the J end lost 2 bases, and 12 bases lay between the germline ends. Germline CDR1 is LGHDT and CDR2 is YNNKEL (reference sequence). The CDR3 runs 14 residues. The CDR3 DNA sequence: TGTGCCAGCAGCCTCGCTCATACTCCCTACGAGCAGTACTTC. Protein product: CASSLAHTPYEQYF.

In its sample, this clonotype was seen many times. J is TRBJ2-1 and V is TRBV10-3; D remains unclear. V dropped 3 bases and J dropped 10 bases, with 7 bases sitting between them. From germline, CDR1 is ENHRY and CDR2 SYGVKD. The CDR3 spans 11 residues. CDR3 sequence: CAISDRNEQFF. The CDR3 nucleotides are TGTGCCATCAGTGACAGAAACGAGCAGTTCTTC.

This clonotype was observed at least ten times. V and J are TRBV6-5 and TRBJ2-5; D tentatively fits TRBD1 or TRBD2 (5 bases each). Germline loops: CDR1 MNHEY, CDR2 SVGAGI. This CDR3 is 14 amino acids long. V gave up 7 bases and J gave up 5 bases, with 17 bases separating them. The CDR3 bases are TGTGCCAGCACCCCCGACGGGGCTAGGGAGACCCAGTACTTC. This sequence encodes CASTPDGARETQYF.

DNA of the CDR3: TGCAGGGCTCACGGCAGAAGGAGCTACGAGCAGTACTTC. Protein: CRAHGRRSYEQYF. J is TRBJ2-7 and V is TRBV20-1; D gene unclear. Germline assignment: CDR1 DFQATT and CDR2 SNEGSKA (reference sequence). The CDR3 consists of 13 residues.

The V gene is TRBV7-8, the J gene TRBJ1-1; D possibly corresponds to TRBD1 (6 bases). CDR1 is SGHVS, CDR2 FQNEAQ, per germline. There are 15 residues in the CDR3. V lost 1 base to trimming and J lost 4 bases, with 13 bases between them. CDR3 nucleotides: TGTGCCAGCAGCTTAGTTATGCAGGGGAGCACTGAAGCTTTCTTT. This translates into CASSLVMQGSTEAFF.

With regard to this clonotype: One junction end does not reproduce the germline sequence, and a read error may be involved. J is TRBJ1-4 and V is TRBV18; the D is unclear. Germline CDR1 reads KGHSH; CDR2 reads LQKENI. The CDR3 totals 15 residues. For the CDR3, the DNA is TGTGTCAGCTCACCACCGGACGCGCGGTACGAAAAACTGTTTTTT. Protein: CVSSPPDARYEKLFF.

The chain carries TRBV5-1 and TRBJ2-5; the match to TRBD2 covers 9 bases. This CDR3 contains 17 residues. Germline loops: CDR1 SGHRS, CDR2 YFSETQ. J lost 0 bases, V lost 0 bases, and 6 bases had no gene match. CDR3 region: CASSLGGSGSNQETQYF. CDR3 bases: TGCGCCAGCAGCTTGGGTGGTAGCGGGAGTAACCAAGAGACCCAGTACTTC.

This clonotype was counted ten times or more. V and J are TRBV7-9 and TRBJ2-7, with a tentative D call TRBD2 (6 bases). In germline, CDR1 is SEHNR, CDR2 FQNEAQ (reference sequence). This CDR3 region has 15 residues. Between the trimmed V and J ends, which lost 3 bases and 6 bases, there was a span of 18 bases. The CDR3 is CASSLFAGRLGEQYF. CDR3 in DNA: TGTGCCAGCAGCTTGTTTGCGGGGCGCCTTGGCGAGCAGTACTTC.